Sequencing of this T cell receptor beta chain was carried out in a study of blood T cell repertoires in COVID-19. Study context: Acute and convalescent COVID-19 samples came from the United States, Italy and Spain. PBMCs, B-cell-depleted T cells, or T cells were the source of the cDNA or gDNA that made up the material.

In the original analysis: Reference gene primer amplification yielded estimated nucleated cell counts. Only in-frame clones appear in the TCRdb table, and some are missing; sequencing was by immunoSEQ multiplex PCR. V and J calls and clone size follow that table, whereas D and trimming were derived from the DNA. The sample yields under 200,000 clones, 88% seen once. The clonotype comes from a man aged 40-49 years with active or convalescent COVID-19. The material sequenced was peripheral blood.

The CDR3 DNA is TGTGCCAGCAGCCCAGGACTAGCGCCCTACGAGCAGTACTTC. Translated: CASSPGLAPYEQYF. V is TRBV3-1 (or the pseudogene TRBV3-2) and J is TRBJ2-7, with 9 bases that match TRBD2. The germline gives CDR1 LGHDT, CDR2 YNNKEL (reference sequence). The CDR3 totals 14 residues. J lost 2 bases, V lost 4 bases, and 3 bases had no gene match.